This TCR beta chain stems from a study of T cells in Graves' hyperthyroidism and ophthalmopathy. Points on this clonotype: Antigen: not known.

The study, taken as a whole, reports: Stable hyperthyroidism was told apart from ophthalmopathy by a model built on 13 V-J features.

Exclusion followed for patients with uncontrolled infection, other autoimmune disease, pregnancy or lactation. The study based diagnoses on clinical symptoms, serum thyroxine and TRAb, thyroid ultrasound and orbital computed tomography. Fresh peripheral blood, approximately 10 ml, was the source of the PBMCs. There are 15 residues in the CDR3. The ends lost 4 bases at V and 4 bases at J; junction bases unmatched: 10. Germline-derived CDR1 and CDR2 are MGHRA and YSYEKL. Researchers amplified the TCR beta CDR3 regions from RNA transcripts. With the HTBI primer set, the TCR CDR3 went through a first round of RT-PCR. TCRdb ran MiXCR on the multiplex PCR reads and lists one entry per CDR3 protein. There are 600,000 to 750,000 distinct CDR3 sequences in the sample; 17% occur only once, and around a sixth lies in the top ten.

This chain uses TRBV4-1 with TRBJ2-7; 7 bases match TRBD1. The origin of this receptor is a man in his fifties or sixties with Graves' hyperthyroidism. Sequenced material: blood. The CDR3 sequence is CASSLRSGQNYEQYF. CDR3 DNA: TGCGCCAGCAGCCTACGATCGGGACAGAATTACGAGCAGTACTTC.